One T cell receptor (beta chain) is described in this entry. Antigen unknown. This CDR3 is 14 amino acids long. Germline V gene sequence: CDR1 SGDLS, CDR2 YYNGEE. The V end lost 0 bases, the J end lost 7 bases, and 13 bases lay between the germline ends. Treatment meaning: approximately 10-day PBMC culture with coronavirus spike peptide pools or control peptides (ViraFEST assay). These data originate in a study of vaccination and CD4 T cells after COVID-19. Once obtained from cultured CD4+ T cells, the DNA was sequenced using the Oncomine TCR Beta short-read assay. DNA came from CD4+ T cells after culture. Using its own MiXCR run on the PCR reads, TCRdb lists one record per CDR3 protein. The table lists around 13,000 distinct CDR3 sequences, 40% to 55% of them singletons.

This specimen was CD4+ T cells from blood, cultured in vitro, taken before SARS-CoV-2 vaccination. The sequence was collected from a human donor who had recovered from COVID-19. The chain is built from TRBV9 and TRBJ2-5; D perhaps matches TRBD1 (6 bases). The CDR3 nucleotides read TGTGCCAGCAGCGTAGGCACAGGGTCTGTGACCCAGTACTTC. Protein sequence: CASSVGTGSVTQYF.